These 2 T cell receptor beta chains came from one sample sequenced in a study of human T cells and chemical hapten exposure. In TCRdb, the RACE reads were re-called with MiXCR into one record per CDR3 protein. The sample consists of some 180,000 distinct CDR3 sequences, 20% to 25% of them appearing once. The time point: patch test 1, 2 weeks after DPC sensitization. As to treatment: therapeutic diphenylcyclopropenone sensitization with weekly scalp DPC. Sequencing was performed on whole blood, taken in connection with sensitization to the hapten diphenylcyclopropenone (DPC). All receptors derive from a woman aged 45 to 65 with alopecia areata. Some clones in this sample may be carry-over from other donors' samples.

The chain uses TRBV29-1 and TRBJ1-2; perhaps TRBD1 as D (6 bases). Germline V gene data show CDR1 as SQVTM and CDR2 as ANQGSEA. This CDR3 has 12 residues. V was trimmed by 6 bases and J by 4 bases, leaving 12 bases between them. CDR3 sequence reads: CSVRGQLYGYTF. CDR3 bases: TGCAGCGTCCGCGGACAGCTCTATGGCTACACCTTC.

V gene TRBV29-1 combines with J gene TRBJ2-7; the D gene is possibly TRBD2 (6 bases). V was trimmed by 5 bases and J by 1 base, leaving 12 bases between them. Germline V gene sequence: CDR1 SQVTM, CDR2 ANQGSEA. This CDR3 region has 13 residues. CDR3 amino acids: CSVILAASYEQYF. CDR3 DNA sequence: TGCAGCGTTATACTAGCCGCTTCCTACGAGCAGTACTTC.